Sequencing of this T cell receptor beta chain was carried out in a study of blood T cell repertoires in COVID-19. Germline CDR1 reads SGHTA; CDR2 reads FQGNSA. Trimming shortened V by 1 base and J by 2 bases, and 11 bases separated the two germline ends. The CDR3 has 16 residues. Assay used: immunoSEQ multiplex PCR; TCRdb lists only in-frame clones, some missing. Among around 140,000 clones listed, over 60% were seen once. The V gene is TRBV7-2, the J gene TRBJ2-2, with TRBD2 as a possible D gene (5 bases). The TCR originated in an elderly woman with active or convalescent COVID-19. The sample was peripheral blood. The CDR3 DNA reads TGTGCCAGCAGCTTAGTCGGGGTGGAAAACACCGGGGAGCTGTTTTTT. Translation gives CASSLVGVENTGELFF.